This T cell receptor beta chain was captured by sequencing in a study of CD8+ T cells in alopecia areata. Whole-study findings and limits: Patients displayed less clarity in TCR sharing than mice, a finding possibly related to HLA. Higher clonality than in normal scalp was seen in lesional scalp, especially alopecia totalis/universalis. Scalp specimens additionally yield sequences from normal skin's resident alphabeta T cells.

Extracted RNA was reverse transcribed into cDNA, the sequencing template. Profiled with immunoSEQ multiplex PCR; TCRdb holds only in-frame clones, not every one. The sample carries under 130,000 clones, approximately 52% recorded once. With regard to this clone: The antigen remains unidentified.

The V gene's germline CDR1 is SGHRS and CDR2 YFSETQ. V lost 2 bases and J lost 0, with 9 bases in between. The CDR3 has 16 residues. The authors sorted CD4+ and CD8+ T cells from PBMCs. The V gene is TRBV5-1, the J gene TRBJ2-6; D is undetermined. This TCR was sampled from a human donor in good health. Sequencing was carried out using CD4+ T cells sorted from blood. The CDR3 spells CASSFRQSSGANVLTF. Here the CDR3 DNA reads TGCGCCAGCAGCTTTAGGCAGTCCTCTGGGGCCAACGTCCTGACTTTC.